This T cell receptor beta chain derives from a study of blood T cell repertoires in COVID-19. Looked up from germline, CDR1 is MNHEY and CDR2 is SVGAGI. This CDR3 has 13 amino acids. The V and J ends lost 5 bases and 5 bases, in that order; junction bases with no gene match: 6. Measured with immunoSEQ multiplex PCR; TCRdb has only the in-frame clones, and not every one. The table includes approximately 200,000 clones, around 87% detected once. The chain couples TRBV6-5 to TRBJ2-7, with 7 bases aligning to TRBD1. Specimen: PBMCs or T cells enriched from blood (not recorded which). The clonotype comes from a woman aged 25-40 years who had recovered from COVID-19. The CDR3 region has the DNA TGTGCCAGCAGTAGGAGACAGGGTGACGAGCAGTACTTC. Its translation is CASSRRQGDEQYF.